The entry below describes one TCR beta chain. The entry originates in a study of blood T cell repertoires in COVID-19. Authors' analysis steps: Reference gene primer amplification gave estimated nucleated cell counts. The protocol was immunoSEQ multiplex PCR, while the TCRdb copy is restricted to in-frame clones and leaves out a portion. D and trimming were read from the DNA, whereas the V and J calls and clone size are those reported in that table. The repertoire holds roughly 88,000 clones, with about 90% as singletons. Germline CDR1 reads MNHEY; CDR2 reads SVGAGI. V lost 11 bases, J lost 5 bases, and 13 bases lay in between. The length of the CDR3 is 12 residues.

The V gene is TRBV6-5, the J gene TRBJ2-1; D gene ambiguous. The receptor was derived from a woman aged 45-60 years in a cohort sampled during active COVID-19. Sequencing used peripheral blood. The CDR3 sequence: CAAPGRHNEQFF. CDR3 DNA sequence: TGTGCCGCCCCAGGAAGACACAATGAGCAGTTCTTC.